The entry below gives a single T cell receptor (beta chain) sequence along with its context. Antigen: not known. This record comes from a study of T-cell reconstitution after alpha-beta-depleted transplantation in children. Study-level findings and limits: One year after transplant, T-cell counts and diversity came mostly from newly produced T cells. Surviving recipient T cells and intrathymic progenitors accounted for some patients' high TCRbeta diversity at day 60.

The TCRbeta library was prepared with unique molecular identifiers. Each CDR3 protein gets one entry after TCRdb re-called the PCR reads with MiXCR. The sample has 250,000 or so distinct CDR3 sequences, roughly a quarter seen once; the top ten hold more than 4.5%. The sequencing here drew on PBMCs, mostly from graft donor cells, taken 360 days after TCRalphabeta/CD19-depleted stem cell transplant. This TCR derives from a female patient aged 2-10 years who had a stem cell transplant for congenital amegakaryocytic thrombocytopenia, so the T cells may come from the graft donor.

In DNA, the CDR3 is TGCGCCAGCAGCTTAACCGGGACAGGGGGCTCTGGGGCCAACGTCCTGACTTTC. Its protein is CASSLTGTGGSGANVLTF. The rearrangement links TRBV5-1 to TRBJ2-6, with 11 bases fitting TRBD1. Losses at the gene ends were 2 bases for V and 0 bases for J; bases not matched to a gene: 4. This CDR3 is 18 amino acids long. Germline-derived CDR1 and CDR2 are SGHRS and YFSETQ.